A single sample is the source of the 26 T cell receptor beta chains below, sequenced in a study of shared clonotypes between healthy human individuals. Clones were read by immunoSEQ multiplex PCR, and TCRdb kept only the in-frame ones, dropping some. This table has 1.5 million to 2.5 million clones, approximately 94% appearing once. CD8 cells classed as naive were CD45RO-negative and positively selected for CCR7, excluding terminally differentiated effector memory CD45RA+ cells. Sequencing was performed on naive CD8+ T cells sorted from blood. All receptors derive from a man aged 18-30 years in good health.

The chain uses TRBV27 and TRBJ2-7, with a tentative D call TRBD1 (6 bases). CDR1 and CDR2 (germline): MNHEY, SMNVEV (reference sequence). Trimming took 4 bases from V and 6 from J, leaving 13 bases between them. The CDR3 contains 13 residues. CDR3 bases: TGTGCCAGCAGTTCCACTGGGACACGCGAGCAGTACTTC. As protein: CASSSTGTREQYF.

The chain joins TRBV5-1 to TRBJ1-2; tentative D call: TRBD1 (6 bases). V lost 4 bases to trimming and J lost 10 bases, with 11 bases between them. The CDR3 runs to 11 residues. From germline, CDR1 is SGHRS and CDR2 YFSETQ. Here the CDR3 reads CASSGGPLYTF. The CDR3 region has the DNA TGCGCCAGCAGCGGGGGGCCGCTCTACACCTTC.

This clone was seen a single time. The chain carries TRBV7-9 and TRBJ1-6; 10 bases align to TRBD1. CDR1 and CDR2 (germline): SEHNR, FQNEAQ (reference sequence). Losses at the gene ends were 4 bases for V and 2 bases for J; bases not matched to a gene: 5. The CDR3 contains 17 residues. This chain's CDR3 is CASSSGTGDPYNSPLHF. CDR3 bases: TGTGCCAGCAGCTCCGGGACAGGGGACCCCTATAATTCACCCCTCCACTTT.

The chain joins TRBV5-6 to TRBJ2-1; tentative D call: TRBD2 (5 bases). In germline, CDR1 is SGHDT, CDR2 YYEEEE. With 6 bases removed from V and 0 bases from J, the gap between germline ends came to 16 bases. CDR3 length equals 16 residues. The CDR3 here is CASNPYSGSSYNEQFF. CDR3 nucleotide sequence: TGTGCCAGCAACCCTTATTCGGGGAGCTCCTACAATGAGCAGTTCTTC.

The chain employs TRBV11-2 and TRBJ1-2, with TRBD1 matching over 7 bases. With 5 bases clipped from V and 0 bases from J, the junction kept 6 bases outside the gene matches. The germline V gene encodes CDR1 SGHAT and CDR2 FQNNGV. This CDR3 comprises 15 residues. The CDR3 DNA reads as TGTGCCAGCAGCCCCACAGGGGAGGCTAACTATGGCTACACCTTC. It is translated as CASSPTGEANYGYTF.

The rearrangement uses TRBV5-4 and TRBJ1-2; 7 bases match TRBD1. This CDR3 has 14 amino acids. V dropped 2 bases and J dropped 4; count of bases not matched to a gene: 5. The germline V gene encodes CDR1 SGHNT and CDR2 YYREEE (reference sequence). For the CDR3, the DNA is TGTGCCAGCAGCTTCCTGGCAGGGGGCTATGGCTACACCTTC. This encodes CASSFLAGGYGYTF.

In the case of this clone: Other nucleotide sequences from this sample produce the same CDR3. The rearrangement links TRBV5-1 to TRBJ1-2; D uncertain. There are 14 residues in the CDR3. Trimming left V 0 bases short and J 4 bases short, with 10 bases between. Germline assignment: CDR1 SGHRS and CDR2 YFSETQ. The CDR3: CASSLVPESYGYTF. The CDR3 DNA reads TGCGCCAGCAGCTTGGTTCCAGAAAGCTATGGCTACACCTTC.

The CDR3: CASSLFSLTGELFF. In nucleotides, the CDR3 is TGTGCCAGCAGCTTATTTAGCCTGACCGGGGAGCTGTTTTTT. The chain uses TRBV7-9 and TRBJ2-2; D unresolved. V lost 2 bases and J 5 bases, leaving 9 bases between the germline ends. Per germline, CDR1 SEHNR and CDR2 FQNEAQ (reference sequence). The CDR3 spans 14 residues. Based on the CDR3 plus reference TRBV7-9 and TRBJ2-2, the full variable domain is DTGVSQNPRHKITKRGQNVTFRCDPISEHNRLYWYRQTLGQGPEFLTYFQNEAQLEKSRLLSDRFSAERPKGSFSTLEIQRTEQGDSAMYLCASSLFSLTGELFFGEGSRLTVL.

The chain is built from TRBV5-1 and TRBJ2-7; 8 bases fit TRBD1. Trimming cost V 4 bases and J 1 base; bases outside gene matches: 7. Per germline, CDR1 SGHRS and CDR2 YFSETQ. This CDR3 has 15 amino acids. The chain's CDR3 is CASSIGQGGSYEQYF. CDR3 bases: TGCGCCAGCAGCATAGGACAGGGCGGGTCCTACGAGCAGTACTTC.

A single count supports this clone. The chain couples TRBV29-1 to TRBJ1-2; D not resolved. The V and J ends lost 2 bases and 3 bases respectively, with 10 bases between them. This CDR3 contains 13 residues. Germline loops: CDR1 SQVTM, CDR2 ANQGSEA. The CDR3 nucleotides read TGCAGCGTTGAACTTAGCGGGTACTATGGCTACACCTTC. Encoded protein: CSVELSGYYGYTF.

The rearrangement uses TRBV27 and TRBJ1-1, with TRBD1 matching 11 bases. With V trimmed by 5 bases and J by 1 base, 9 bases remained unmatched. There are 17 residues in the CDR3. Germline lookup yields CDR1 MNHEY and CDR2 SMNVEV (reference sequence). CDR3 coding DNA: TGTGCCAGCAGTCCCTCACCGGGACAGGGGGAGAACACTGAAGCTTTCTTT. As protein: CASSPSPGQGENTEAFF.

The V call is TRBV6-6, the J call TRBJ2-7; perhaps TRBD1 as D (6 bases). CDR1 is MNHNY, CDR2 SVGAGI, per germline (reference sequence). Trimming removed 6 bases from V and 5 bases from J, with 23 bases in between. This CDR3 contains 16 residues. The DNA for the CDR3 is TGTGCCAGCAGGGGGGAGTGGGACACATGGCCCAACGAGCAGTACTTC. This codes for CASRGEWDTWPNEQYF.

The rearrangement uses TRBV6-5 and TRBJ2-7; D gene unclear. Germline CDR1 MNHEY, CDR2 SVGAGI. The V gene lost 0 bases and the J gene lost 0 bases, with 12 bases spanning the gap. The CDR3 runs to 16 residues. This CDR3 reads CASSYSRSINSYEQYF. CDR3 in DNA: TGTGCCAGCAGTTACTCTCGGTCCATTAACTCCTACGAGCAGTACTTC.

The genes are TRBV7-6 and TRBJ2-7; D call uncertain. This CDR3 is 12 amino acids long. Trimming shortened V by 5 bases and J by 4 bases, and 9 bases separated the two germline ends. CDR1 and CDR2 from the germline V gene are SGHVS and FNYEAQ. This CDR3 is CASSPEKYEQYF. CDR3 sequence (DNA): TGTGCCAGCAGCCCTGAGAAGTACGAGCAGTACTTC.

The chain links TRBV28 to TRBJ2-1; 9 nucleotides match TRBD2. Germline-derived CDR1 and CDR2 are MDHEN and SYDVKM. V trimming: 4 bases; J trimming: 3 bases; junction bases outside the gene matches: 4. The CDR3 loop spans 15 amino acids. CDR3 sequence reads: CASSSRGGGYNEQFF. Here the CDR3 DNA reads TGTGCCAGCAGTTCGCGGGGGGGAGGCTACAATGAGCAGTTCTTC.

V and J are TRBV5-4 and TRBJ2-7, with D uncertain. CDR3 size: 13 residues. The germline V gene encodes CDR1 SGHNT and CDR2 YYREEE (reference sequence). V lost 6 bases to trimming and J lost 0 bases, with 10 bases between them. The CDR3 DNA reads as TGTGCCAGCACCTCGACGGACTCCTACGAGCAGTACTTC. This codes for CASTSTDSYEQYF.

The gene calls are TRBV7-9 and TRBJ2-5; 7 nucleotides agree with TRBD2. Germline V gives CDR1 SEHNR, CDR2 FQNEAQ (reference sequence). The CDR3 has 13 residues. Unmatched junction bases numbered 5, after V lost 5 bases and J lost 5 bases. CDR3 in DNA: TGTGCCAGCAGCGATTCACTAGCGGAGACCCAGTACTTC. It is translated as CASSDSLAETQYF.

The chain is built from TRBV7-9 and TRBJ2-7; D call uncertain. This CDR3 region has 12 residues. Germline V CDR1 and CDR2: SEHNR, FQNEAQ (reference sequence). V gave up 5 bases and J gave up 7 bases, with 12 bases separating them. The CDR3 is CASSQALGEQYF. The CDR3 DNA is TGTGCCAGCAGCCAAGCCCTTGGAGAGCAGTACTTC.

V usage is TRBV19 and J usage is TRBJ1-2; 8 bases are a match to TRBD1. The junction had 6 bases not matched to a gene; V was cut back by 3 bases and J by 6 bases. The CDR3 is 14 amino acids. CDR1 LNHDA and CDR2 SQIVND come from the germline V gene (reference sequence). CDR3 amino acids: CASSIDRGGHGYTF. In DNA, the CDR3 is TGTGCCAGTAGTATCGACAGGGGAGGACATGGCTACACCTTC.

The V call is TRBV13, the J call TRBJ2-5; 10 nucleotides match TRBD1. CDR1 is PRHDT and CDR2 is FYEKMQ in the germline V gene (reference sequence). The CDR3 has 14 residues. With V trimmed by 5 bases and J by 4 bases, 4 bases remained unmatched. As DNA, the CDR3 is TGTGCCAGCAGCCCAAGGGACAGGGGAGAGACCCAGTACTTC. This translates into CASSPRDRGETQYF.

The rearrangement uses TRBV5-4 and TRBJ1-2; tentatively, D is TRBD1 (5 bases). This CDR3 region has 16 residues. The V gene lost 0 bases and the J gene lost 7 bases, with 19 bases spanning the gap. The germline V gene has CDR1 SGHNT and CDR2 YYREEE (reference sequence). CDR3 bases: TGTGCCAGCAGCTTGGGTGCGGGGGAGCCCGTTGTTGGCTACACCTTC. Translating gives CASSLGAGEPVVGYTF.

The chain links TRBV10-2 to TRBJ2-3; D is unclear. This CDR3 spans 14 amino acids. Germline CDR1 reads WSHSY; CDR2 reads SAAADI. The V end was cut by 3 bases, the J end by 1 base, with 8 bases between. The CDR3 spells CASSDIGGTDTQYF. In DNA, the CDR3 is TGCGCCAGCAGTGATATTGGGGGCACAGATACGCAGTATTTT.

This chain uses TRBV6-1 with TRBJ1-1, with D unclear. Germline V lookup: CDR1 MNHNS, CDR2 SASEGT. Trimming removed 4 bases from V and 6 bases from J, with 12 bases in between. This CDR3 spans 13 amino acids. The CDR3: CASSAGRTPEAFF. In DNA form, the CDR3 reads TGTGCCAGCAGTGCGGGAAGGACCCCTGAAGCTTTCTTT.

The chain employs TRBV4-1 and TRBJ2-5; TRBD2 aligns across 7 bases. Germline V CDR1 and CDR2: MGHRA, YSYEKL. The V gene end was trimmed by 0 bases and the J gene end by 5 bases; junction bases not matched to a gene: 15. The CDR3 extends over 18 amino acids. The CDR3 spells CASSQDRPSGFKSETQYF. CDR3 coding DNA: TGCGCCAGCAGCCAAGATCGGCCTAGCGGCTTTAAGTCGGAGACCCAGTACTTC.

This CDR3 reads CASSPKGNSYNEQFF. In nucleotides, the CDR3 is TGTGCCAGCAGCCCCAAGGGCAATTCCTACAATGAGCAGTTCTTC. The chain is built from TRBV27 and TRBJ2-1; the D is unclear. The germline V gene encodes CDR1 MNHEY and CDR2 SMNVEV (reference sequence). The V end lost 6 bases, the J end lost 1 base, and 13 bases lay between the germline ends. This CDR3 has 15 residues.

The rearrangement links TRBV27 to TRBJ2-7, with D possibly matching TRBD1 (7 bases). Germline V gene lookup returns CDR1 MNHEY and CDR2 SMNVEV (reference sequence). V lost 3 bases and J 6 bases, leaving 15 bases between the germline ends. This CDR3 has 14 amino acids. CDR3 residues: CASSFGGGYGEQYF. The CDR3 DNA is TGTGCCAGCAGTTTCGGAGGGGGCTATGGCGAGCAGTACTTC.